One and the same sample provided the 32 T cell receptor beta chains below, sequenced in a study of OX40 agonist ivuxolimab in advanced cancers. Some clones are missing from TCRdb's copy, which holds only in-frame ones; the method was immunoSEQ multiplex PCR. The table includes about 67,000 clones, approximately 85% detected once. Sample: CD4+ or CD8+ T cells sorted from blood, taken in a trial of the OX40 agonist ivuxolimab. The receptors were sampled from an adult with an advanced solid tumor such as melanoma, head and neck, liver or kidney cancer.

CDR3 DNA sequence: TGTGCCAGCAGCGCGGGGACTAGCGGGGGGCCCGACACAGATACGCAGTATTTT. It yields the protein CASSAGTSGGPDTDTQYF. V gene TRBV7-9 combines with J gene TRBJ2-3, with 15 bases lining up with TRBD2. The CDR3 is 18 residues long. From germline, CDR1 is SEHNR and CDR2 FQNEAQ (reference sequence). Trimming cost V 5 bases and J 2 bases; bases outside gene matches: 8.

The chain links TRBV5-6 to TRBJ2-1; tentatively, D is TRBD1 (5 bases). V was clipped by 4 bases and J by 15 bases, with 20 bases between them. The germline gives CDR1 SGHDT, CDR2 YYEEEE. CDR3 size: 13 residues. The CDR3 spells CASSLFSVRVWFF. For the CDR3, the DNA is TGTGCCAGCAGCCTATTCAGTGTCAGGGTTTGGTTCTTC.

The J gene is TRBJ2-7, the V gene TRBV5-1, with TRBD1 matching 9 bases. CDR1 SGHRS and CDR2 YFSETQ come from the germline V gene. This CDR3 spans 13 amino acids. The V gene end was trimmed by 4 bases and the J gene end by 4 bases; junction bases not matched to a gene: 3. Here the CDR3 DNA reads TGCGCCAGCAGCCTACAGGGGGCTTACGAGCAGTACTTC. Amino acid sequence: CASSLQGAYEQYF.

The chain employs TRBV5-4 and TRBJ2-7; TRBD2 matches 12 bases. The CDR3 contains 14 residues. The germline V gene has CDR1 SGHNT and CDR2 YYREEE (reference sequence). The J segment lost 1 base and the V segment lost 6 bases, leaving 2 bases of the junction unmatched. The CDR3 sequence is CASKLAGGSYEQYF. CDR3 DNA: TGTGCCAGCAAACTAGCGGGGGGTTCCTACGAGCAGTACTTC.

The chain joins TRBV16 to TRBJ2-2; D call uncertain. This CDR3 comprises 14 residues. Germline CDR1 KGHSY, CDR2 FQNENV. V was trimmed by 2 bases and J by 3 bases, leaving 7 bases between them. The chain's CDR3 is CASSQIRDTGELFF. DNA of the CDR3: TGTGCCAGCAGCCAAATACGGGACACCGGGGAGCTGTTTTTT. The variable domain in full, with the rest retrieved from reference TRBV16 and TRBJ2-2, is GEEVAQTPKHLVRGEGQKAKLYCAPIKGHSYVFWYQQVLKNEFKFLISFQNENVFDETGMPKERFSAKCLPNSPCSLEIQATKLEDSAVYFCASSQIRDTGELFFGEGSRLTVL.

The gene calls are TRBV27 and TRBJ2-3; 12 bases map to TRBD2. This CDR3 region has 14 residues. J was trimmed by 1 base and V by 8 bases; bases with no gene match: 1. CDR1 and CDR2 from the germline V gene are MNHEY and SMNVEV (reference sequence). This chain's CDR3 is CASRTSGGTDTQYF. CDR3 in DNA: TGTGCCAGCCGGACTAGCGGGGGCACAGATACGCAGTATTTT.

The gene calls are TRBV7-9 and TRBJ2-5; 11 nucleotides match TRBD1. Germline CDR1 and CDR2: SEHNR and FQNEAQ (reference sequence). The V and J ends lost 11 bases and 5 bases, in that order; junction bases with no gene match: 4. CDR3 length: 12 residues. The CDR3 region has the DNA TGTGCCGGACAGGGGGCGGGGGAGACCCAGTACTTC. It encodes CAGQGAGETQYF.

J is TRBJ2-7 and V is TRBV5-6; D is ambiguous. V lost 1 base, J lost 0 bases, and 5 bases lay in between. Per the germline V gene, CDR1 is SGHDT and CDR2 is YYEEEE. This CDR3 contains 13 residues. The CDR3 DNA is TGTGCCAGCAGCTTGAAGGGCTCCTACGAGCAGTACTTC. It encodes CASSLKGSYEQYF.

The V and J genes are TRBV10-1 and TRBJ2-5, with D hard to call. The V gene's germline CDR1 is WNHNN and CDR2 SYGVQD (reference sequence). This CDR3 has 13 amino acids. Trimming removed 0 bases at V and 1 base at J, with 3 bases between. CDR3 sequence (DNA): TGCGCCAGCAGTGAGTCGCTCCAAGAGACCCAGTACTTC. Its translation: CASSESLQETQYF.

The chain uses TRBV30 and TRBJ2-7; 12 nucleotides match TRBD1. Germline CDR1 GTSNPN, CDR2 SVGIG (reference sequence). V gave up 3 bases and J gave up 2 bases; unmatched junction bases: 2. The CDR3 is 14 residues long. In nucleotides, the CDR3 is TGTGCCTGGAGAAGGGACAGGGGGCCCTACGAGCAGTACTTC. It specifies CAWRRDRGPYEQYF.

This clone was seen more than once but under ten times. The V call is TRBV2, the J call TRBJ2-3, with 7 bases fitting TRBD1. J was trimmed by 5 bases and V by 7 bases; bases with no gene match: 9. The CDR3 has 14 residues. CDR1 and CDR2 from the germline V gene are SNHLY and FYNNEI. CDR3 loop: CASTRDSGLDTQYF. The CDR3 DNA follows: TGTGCCAGCACTCGGGACAGTGGTTTAGATACGCAGTATTTT.

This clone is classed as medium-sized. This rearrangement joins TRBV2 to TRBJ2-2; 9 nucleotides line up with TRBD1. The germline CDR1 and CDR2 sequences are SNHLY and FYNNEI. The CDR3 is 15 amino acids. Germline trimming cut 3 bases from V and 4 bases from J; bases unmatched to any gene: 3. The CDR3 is CASSEDRGSTGELFF. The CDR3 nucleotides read TGTGCCAGCAGTGAGGACAGGGGTTCCACCGGGGAGCTGTTTTTT.

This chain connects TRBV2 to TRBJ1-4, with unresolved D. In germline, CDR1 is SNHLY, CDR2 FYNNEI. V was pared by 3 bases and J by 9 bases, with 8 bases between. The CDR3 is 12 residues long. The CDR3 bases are TGTGCCAGCAGTGATCCAGATAAAAAACTGTTTTTT. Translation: CASSDPDKKLFF.

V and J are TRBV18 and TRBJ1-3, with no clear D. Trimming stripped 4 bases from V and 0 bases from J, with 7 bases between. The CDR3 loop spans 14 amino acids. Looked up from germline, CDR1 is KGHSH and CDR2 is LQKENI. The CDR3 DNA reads TGTGCCAGCTCACAGGGTAACTCTGGAAACACCATATATTTT. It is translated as CASSQGNSGNTIYF.

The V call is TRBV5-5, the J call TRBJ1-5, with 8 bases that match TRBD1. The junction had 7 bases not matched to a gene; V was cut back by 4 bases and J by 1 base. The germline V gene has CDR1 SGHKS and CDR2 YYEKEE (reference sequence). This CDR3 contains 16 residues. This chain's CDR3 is CASSLGQGLSNQPQHF. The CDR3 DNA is TGTGCCAGCAGCCTCGGACAGGGATTAAGCAATCAGCCCCAGCATTTT.

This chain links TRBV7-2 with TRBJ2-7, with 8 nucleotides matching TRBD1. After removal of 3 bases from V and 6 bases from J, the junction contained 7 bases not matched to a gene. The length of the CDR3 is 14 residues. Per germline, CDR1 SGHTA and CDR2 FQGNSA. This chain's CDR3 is CASSLMQGASEQYF. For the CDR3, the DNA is TGTGCCAGCAGCTTGATGCAGGGGGCTTCCGAGCAGTACTTC.

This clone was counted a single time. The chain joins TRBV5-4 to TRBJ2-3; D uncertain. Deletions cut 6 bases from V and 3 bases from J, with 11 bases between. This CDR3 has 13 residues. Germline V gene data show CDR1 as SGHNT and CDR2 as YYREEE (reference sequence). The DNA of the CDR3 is TGTGCCAGCACCGCGAGGATGACAGATACGCAGTATTTT. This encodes CASTARMTDTQYF. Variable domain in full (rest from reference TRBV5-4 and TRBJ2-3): ETGVTQSPTHLIKTRGQQVTLRCSSQSGHNTVSWYQQALGQGPQFIFQYYREEENGRGNFPPRFSGLQFPNYSSELNVNALELDDSALYLCASTARMTDTQYFGPGTRLTVL.

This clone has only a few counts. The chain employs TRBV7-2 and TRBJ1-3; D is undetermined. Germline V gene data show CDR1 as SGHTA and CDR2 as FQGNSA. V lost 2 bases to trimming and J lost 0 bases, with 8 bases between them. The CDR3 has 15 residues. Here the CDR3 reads CASSLSRDSGNTIYF. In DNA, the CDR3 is TGTGCCAGCAGCTTATCACGGGACTCTGGAAACACCATATATTTT.

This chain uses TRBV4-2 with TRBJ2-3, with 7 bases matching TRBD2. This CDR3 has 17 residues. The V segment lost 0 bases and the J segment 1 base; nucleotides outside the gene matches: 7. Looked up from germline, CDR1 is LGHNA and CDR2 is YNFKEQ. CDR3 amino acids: CASSQDPQSGGTDTQYF. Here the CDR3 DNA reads TGTGCCAGCAGCCAAGATCCTCAGAGCGGGGGCACAGATACGCAGTATTTT.

As DNA, the CDR3 is TGTGCCAGCAGCTTGGAGGTAGGGCAAGAGACCCAGTACTTC. It encodes CASSLEVGQETQYF. The chain carries TRBV5-6 and TRBJ2-5; D ambiguous. This CDR3 spans 14 amino acids. Germline V gives CDR1 SGHDT, CDR2 YYEEEE. Trimming shortened V by 0 bases and J by 2 bases, and 8 bases separated the two germline ends. Full variable domain (outside the CDR3, taken from reference TRBV5-6 and TRBJ2-5): DAGVTQSPTHLIKTRGQQVTLRCSPKSGHDTVSWYQQALGQGPQFIFQYYEEEERQRGNFPDRFSGHQFPNYSSELNVNALLLGDSALYLCASSLEVGQETQYFGPGTRLLVL.

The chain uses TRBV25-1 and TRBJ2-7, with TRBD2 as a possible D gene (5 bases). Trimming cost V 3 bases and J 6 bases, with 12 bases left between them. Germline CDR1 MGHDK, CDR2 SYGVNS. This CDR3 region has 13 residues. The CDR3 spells CASSEVPGSEQYF. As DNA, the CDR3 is TGTGCCAGCAGTGAGGTGCCGGGGAGCGAGCAGTACTTC.

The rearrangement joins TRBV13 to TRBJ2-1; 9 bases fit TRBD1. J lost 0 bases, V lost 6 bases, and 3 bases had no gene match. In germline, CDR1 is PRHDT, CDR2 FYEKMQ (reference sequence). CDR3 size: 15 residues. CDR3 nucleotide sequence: TGTGCCAGCAGGCGGGGACAGGGCTCCTACAATGAGCAGTTCTTC. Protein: CASRRGQGSYNEQFF.

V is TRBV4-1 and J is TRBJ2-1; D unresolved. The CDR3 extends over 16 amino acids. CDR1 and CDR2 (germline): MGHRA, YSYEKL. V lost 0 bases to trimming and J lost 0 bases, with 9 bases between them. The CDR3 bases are TGCGCCAGCAGCCAAGATCTCCCGAGCTCCTACAATGAGCAGTTCTTC. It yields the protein CASSQDLPSSYNEQFF.

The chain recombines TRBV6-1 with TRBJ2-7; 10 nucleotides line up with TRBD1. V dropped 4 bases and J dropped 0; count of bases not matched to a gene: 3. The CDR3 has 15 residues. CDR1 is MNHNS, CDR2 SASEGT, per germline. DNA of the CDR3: TGTGCCAGCAGTGCGGGGACAGGGGACTCCTACGAGCAGTACTTC. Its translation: CASSAGTGDSYEQYF.

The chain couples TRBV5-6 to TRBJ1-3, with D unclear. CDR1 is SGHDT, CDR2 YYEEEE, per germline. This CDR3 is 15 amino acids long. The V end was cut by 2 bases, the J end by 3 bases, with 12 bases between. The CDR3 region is CASSLKTSVGNTIYF. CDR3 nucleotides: TGTGCCAGCAGCTTAAAGACCAGTGTTGGAAACACCATATATTTT.

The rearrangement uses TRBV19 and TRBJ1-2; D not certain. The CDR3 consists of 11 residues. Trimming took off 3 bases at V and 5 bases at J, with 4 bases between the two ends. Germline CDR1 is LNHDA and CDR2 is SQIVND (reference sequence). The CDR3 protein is CASSMGYGYTF. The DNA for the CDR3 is TGTGCCAGTAGTATGGGTTATGGCTACACCTTC.

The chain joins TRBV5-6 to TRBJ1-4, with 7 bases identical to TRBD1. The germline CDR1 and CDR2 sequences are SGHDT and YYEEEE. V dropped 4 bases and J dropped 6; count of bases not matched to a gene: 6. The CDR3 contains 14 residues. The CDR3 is CASSLTGVDEKLFF. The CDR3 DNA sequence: TGTGCCAGCAGCCTCACAGGGGTAGATGAAAAACTGTTTTTT.

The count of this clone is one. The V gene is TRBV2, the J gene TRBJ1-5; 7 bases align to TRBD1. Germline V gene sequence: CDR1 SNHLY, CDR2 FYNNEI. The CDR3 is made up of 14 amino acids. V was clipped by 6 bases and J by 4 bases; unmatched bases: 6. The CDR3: CASSIQGRNQPQHF. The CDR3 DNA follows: TGTGCCAGCAGCATACAGGGGAGGAATCAGCCCCAGCATTTT.

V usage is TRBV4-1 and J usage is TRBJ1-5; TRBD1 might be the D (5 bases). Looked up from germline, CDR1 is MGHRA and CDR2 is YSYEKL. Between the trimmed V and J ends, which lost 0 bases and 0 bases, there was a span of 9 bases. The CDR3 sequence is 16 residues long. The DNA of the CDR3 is TGCGCCAGCAGCCAAGATAGAGGGGATAGCAATCAGCCCCAGCATTTT. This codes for CASSQDRGDSNQPQHF.

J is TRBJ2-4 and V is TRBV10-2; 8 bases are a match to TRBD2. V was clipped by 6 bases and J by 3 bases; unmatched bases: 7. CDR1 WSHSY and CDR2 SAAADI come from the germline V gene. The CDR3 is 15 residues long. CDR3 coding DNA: TGCGCCAGCAGGGAGCGGGAGCTAGGCAAAAACATTCAGTACTTC. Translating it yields CASRERELGKNIQYF.

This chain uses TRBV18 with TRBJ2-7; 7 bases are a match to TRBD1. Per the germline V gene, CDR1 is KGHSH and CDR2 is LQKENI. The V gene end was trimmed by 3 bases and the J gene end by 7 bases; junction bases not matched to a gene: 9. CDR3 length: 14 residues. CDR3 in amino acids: CASSPGEGAEEQYF. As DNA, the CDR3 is TGTGCCAGCTCACCGGGAGAGGGGGCGGAAGAGCAGTACTTC.

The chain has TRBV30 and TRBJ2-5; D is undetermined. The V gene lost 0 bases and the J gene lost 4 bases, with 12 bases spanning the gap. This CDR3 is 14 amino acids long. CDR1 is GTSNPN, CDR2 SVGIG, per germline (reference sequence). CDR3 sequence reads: CAWSVRWTPETQYF. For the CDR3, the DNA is TGTGCCTGGAGTGTACGTTGGACCCCAGAGACCCAGTACTTC.